This is a list of T cell receptor beta chains from one sample in a study of T cells in localized non-small cell lung cancer. The table came from immunoSEQ multiplex PCR; TCRdb's copy has only in-frame clones and leaves some out. The data show 20,000 to 25,000 clones, about 87% seen once. The specimen comprised PBMCs, sampled before any cancer treatment. These receptors all come from a man aged 40 to 70 with stage II squamous cell lung carcinoma. The CDR3 runs from the conserved cysteine through the conserved F or W. The D gene is left open where the match is weak. For some rows the clone size is stated as once, few or many, or as a class when expanded; others skip it.

len,v_gene,j_gene,d_gene,abundance,CDR3nt,CDR3aa
16,TRBV11-2,TRBJ1-4,NA,NA,TGTGCCAGCAGCCTCACGCGAACACTACAGGGCGGGGAACTGTTTTTT,CASSLTRTLQGGELFF
14,TRBV9,TRBJ1-2,NA,NA,TGTGCCAGCAGCGCCAACACGCAGTCCTATGGCTACACCTTC,CASSANTQSYGYTF
14,TRBV13,TRBJ2-7,NA,NA,TGTGCCAGCAGCTTGTGGGGGAGCCCCTACGAGCAGTACTTC,CASSLWGSPYEQYF
15,TRBV6-1,TRBJ2-1,NA,once,TGTGCCAGCAGGCAGTGGGGTAGCTCCTACAATGAGCAGTTCTTC,CASRQWGSSYNEQFF
13,TRBV7-6,TRBJ2-1,NA,NA,TGTGCCAGCAGCCCCATCTCAGGGGCTGAGCAGTTCTTC,CASSPISGAEQFF
15,TRBV5-4,TRBJ2-3,TRBD2,NA,TGTGCCAGCAGCTTGGATAGCGGGGGGACAGATACGCAGTATTTT,CASSLDSGGTDTQYF
14,TRBV9,TRBJ1-2,NA,NA,TGTGCCAGCAGCGGGGGTCAGGGTATCTATGGCTACACCTTC,CASSGGQGIYGYTF
17,TRBV10-3,TRBJ2-2,NA,few,TGTGCCATCAGTGACGGCCTGTTAACCTTTGGGCCCGGGGAGCTGTTTTTT,CAISDGLLTFGPGELFF
16,TRBV6-6,TRBJ2-5,TRBD2,NA,TGTGCCAGCAGTTACAGGCTAGCGGGGGACCGAGAGACCCAGTACTTC,CASSYRLAGDRETQYF
13,TRBV2,TRBJ1-5,TRBD1,NA,TGTGCCAGCGGGCGACAGGGCTCAAAGCCCCAGCATTTT,CASGRQGSKPQHF
17,TRBV7-6,TRBJ2-5,TRBD1,NA,TGTGCCAGCAGCCTCTTTAGGGGACAGGGGTACCAAGAGACCCAGTACTTC,CASSLFRGQGYQETQYF
14,TRBV7-6,TRBJ1-1,NA,few,TGTGCCAGCAGCCAGCAGAATACGAACACTGAAGCTTTCTTT,CASSQQNTNTEAFF
14,TRBV6-4,TRBJ2-2,TRBD1,NA,TGTGCCAGCAGTGAGGACAGGGGTGCCGGGGAGCTGTTTTTT,CASSEDRGAGELFF
14,TRBV10-3,TRBJ1-5,NA,NA,TGTGCCATCAGTGAAGGGGTGGGGGATCAGCCCCAGCATTTT,CAISEGVGDQPQHF
15,TRBV11-3,TRBJ2-5,TRBD2,NA,TGTGCCAGCAGCTTAGGGGGGGGGTCCGAAGAGACCCAGTACTTC,CASSLGGGSEETQYF
14,TRBV29-1,TRBJ2-3,TRBD2,NA,TGCAGCGGTTTAATCGGGAGGAATTCGGATACGCAGTATTTT,CSGLIGRNSDTQYF
14,TRBV11-3,TRBJ2-7,TRBD1,NA,TGTGCCAGCAGCCACAGGGGAAGCTCCTACGAGCAGTACTTC,CASSHRGSSYEQYF
13,TRBV6-1,TRBJ1-1,TRBD1,NA,TGTGCCAGCAGTAACCCGGGACAGGGGAAAGCTTTCTTT,CASSNPGQGKAFF
17,TRBV30,TRBJ2-5,NA,NA,TGTGCCTGGAGTCCAACAATTAATTGGGCCATGCAAGAGACCCAGTACTTC,CAWSPTINWAMQETQYF
14,TRBV5-1,TRBJ1-1,NA,NA,TGCGCCAGCAGCCAGGATGGTCGAATTACTGAAGCTTTCTTT,CASSQDGRITEAFF
13,TRBV7-6,TRBJ1-1,NA,NA,TGTGCCAGCAGCTTAGCGACAGTCACTGAAGCTTTCTTT,CASSLATVTEAFF
15,TRBV27,TRBJ1-1,NA,NA,TGTGCCAGCAGTTTATCTGTTTATGGGGCCACTGAAGCTTTCTTT,CASSLSVYGATEAFF
16,TRBV30,TRBJ1-5,NA,few,TGTGCCTGGAGTGCCCCGGCGGGCGCCAGCAATCAGCCCCAGCATTTT,CAWSAPAGASNQPQHF
13,TRBV6-1,TRBJ1-5,TRBD1,NA,TGTGCCAGCAGGGGGACAGGGGATCAGCCCCAGCATTTT,CASRGTGDQPQHF
15,TRBV11-3,TRBJ2-5,NA,NA,TGTGCCAGCAGCTTAGCGATAGTTAACGGGGAGACCCAGTACTTC,CASSLAIVNGETQYF
14,TRBV7-9,TRBJ1-6,NA,NA,TGTGCCAGCACCGAGGGAGGGAGATATTCACCCCTCCACTTT,CASTEGGRYSPLHF
17,TRBV7-9,TRBJ2-7,NA,NA,TGTGCCAGCAGCTTAGAGAACCGGGGCCGACGAACGAACGAGCAGTACTTC,CASSLENRGRRTNEQYF
13,TRBV19,TRBJ1-1,NA,NA,TGTGCCAGTAGTATAGAGGGATACACTGAAGCTTTCTTT,CASSIEGYTEAFF
16,TRBV4-3,TRBJ2-5,TRBD2,NA,TGCGCCAGCAGCCGGGGGGCTAGCGGGAACCAAGAGACCCAGTACTTC,CASSRGASGNQETQYF
14,TRBV30,TRBJ1-3,TRBD1,NA,TGTGCCTGGAGCAGGACAGGGGTCGGAAACACCATATATTTT,CAWSRTGVGNTIYF
15,TRBV5-1,TRBJ2-5,NA,NA,TGCGCCAGCAGTCCCGTTGATAGGCTACAAGAGACCCAGTACTTC,CASSPVDRLQETQYF
15,TRBV19,TRBJ2-5,NA,NA,TGTGCCAGTAGTATAAGGCTAGGGTCCCAAGAGACCCAGTACTTC,CASSIRLGSQETQYF
14,TRBV6-6,TRBJ1-3,NA,NA,TGTGCCAGCAGTTACCCCGATAGAGGAAACACCATATATTTT,CASSYPDRGNTIYF
12,TRBV5-1,TRBJ1-2,NA,NA,TGCGCCAGCGACGAGAATGACTATGGCTACACCTTC,CASDENDYGYTF
13,TRBV5-4,TRBJ2-5,NA,NA,TGTGCCAGCAGCCATTCGGACACTGAGACCCAGTACTTC,CASSHSDTETQYF
17,TRBV6-1,TRBJ1-3,TRBD1,NA,TGTGCCAGCAGTGAAGCGCGGACAGGGCTCTCTGGAAACACCATATATTTT,CASSEARTGLSGNTIYF
17,TRBV6-1,TRBJ1-1,NA,once,TGTGCCAGCAGTGAAGCAGGACGGGACCCAATGAACACTGAAGCTTTCTTT,CASSEAGRDPMNTEAFF
14,TRBV10-3,TRBJ2-5,TRBD2,NA,TGTGCCATCAGTGAGGCGGGAGGGCAAGAGACCCAGTACTTC,CAISEAGGQETQYF
15,TRBV14,TRBJ2-1,NA,NA,TGTGCCAGCAGCCAAGGTCAGAGCTCCTACGATGAGCAGTTCTTC,CASSQGQSSYDEQFF
13,TRBV27,TRBJ2-7,NA,NA,TGTGCCAGCAGACGTCAGGGGGGCCACGAGCAGTACTTC,CASRRQGGHEQYF
15,TRBV7-2,TRBJ1-4,NA,NA,TGTGCCAGCAGCCCGACTGGGGGAAAGGATGAAAAACTGTTTTTT,CASSPTGGKDEKLFF
14,TRBV21-1,TRBJ2-1,NA,NA,TGTGCCAGCAGCAAAGAACTAGCTGAGAATGAGCAGTTCTTC,CASSKELAENEQFF
15,TRBV30,TRBJ2-1,TRBD2,NA,TGTGCCTGGAGTGTACTTAAGCCTAGCGGGATCGAGCAGTTCTTC,CAWSVLKPSGIEQFF
13,TRBV7-7,TRBJ1-3,TRBD1,NA,TGTGCTAGCAGCACCCGGGACAGGGCCCAGAAATATTTT,CASSTRDRAQKYF
13,TRBV13,TRBJ1-2,NA,NA,TGTGCCAGCAGCTTGTACAGTAACTATGGCTACACCTTC,CASSLYSNYGYTF
12,TRBV10-1,TRBJ2-7,NA,once,TGCGCCAGCAGTGGCGGGTTCTACGAGCAGTACTTC,CASSGGFYEQYF
14,TRBV4-1,TRBJ1-1,NA,NA,TGCGCCAGCAGCGGTACAGAGGAGGGCACTGAAGCTTTCTTT,CASSGTEEGTEAFF
16,TRBV5-6,TRBJ1-2,TRBD1,once,TGTGCCAGCAGCCCGAGGTTCGGACAGGGGGCGTATGGCTACACCTTC,CASSPRFGQGAYGYTF
14,TRBV19,TRBJ2-1,NA,NA,TGTGCCAGTCACGACAGAACCCCTACCAATGAGCAGTTCTTC,CASHDRTPTNEQFF
13,TRBV9,TRBJ1-5,NA,once,TGTGCCAGCAGCGGGACACCCAATCAGCCCCAGCATTTT,CASSGTPNQPQHF
16,TRBV11-2,TRBJ2-3,NA,NA,TGTGCCAGCAGCCCCTGGGTTCTGGCTAGCACAGATACGCAGTATTTT,CASSPWVLASTDTQYF
16,TRBV19,TRBJ1-2,TRBD1,NA,TGTGCCAGTAGTAAACCCGCAGGGGGAATCGACTATGGCTACACCTTC,CASSKPAGGIDYGYTF
15,TRBV6-1,TRBJ2-1,TRBD1,NA,TGTGCCAGCGGTAAACCCCGGGACAGGGCCAATGAGCAGTTCTTC,CASGKPRDRANEQFF
13,TRBV5-1,TRBJ1-2,TRBD1,NA,TGCGCCAGCAGCTTGCCCGACAGGGGGGGCTACACCTTC,CASSLPDRGGYTF